The 18 T cell receptor beta chains below were found in one sample sequenced in a study of shared clonotypes between healthy human individuals. Here immunoSEQ multiplex PCR was the method, and the copy in TCRdb shows in-frame clones only, minus some. The table includes around 2.3 million clones, around 95% detected once. Sequences were obtained from naive CD4+ T cells sorted from blood. Documented subset: CD45RA+ positively selected. The origin of the receptors is a man younger than 30 in good health.

The V call is TRBV28, the J call TRBJ1-4; D is uncertain. CDR1 MDHEN and CDR2 SYDVKM come from the germline V gene. This CDR3 is built from 13 residues. The V and J ends lost 5 bases and 8 bases respectively, with 12 bases between them. The CDR3 DNA reads as TGTGCCAGCAGTCCCGGGATAGGGGAAAAACTGTTTTTT. Protein sequence: CASSPGIGEKLFF.

The rearrangement joins TRBV4-1 to TRBJ1-6, with 8 positions matching TRBD1. The CDR3 totals 15 residues. Germline lookup yields CDR1 MGHRA and CDR2 YSYEKL. V shed 0 bases, J shed 7 bases, and the junction held 2 bases outside the gene matches. The CDR3 is CASSQERQGNSPLHF. The CDR3 DNA follows: TGCGCCAGCAGCCAAGAGAGACAGGGGAATTCACCCCTCCACTTT.

This chain joins TRBV7-9 and TRBJ2-7, with D tentatively TRBD1 or TRBD2 (5 bases each). Trimming took 8 bases from V and 3 from J, leaving 14 bases between them. Germline V gives CDR1 SEHNR, CDR2 FQNEAQ (reference sequence). This CDR3 region has 13 residues. This CDR3 reads CASSYGAFYEQYF. DNA for the CDR3: TGTGCCAGCTCCTACGGGGCTTTCTACGAGCAGTACTTC.

The chain recombines TRBV28 with TRBJ1-2, with 7 bases lining up with TRBD1. With 9 bases clipped from V and 2 bases from J, the junction kept 9 bases outside the gene matches. In germline, CDR1 is MDHEN, CDR2 SYDVKM. The CDR3 loop spans 14 amino acids. The CDR3 DNA sequence: TGTGCCAGTCAATTCTCGGGACAGAACTATGGCTACACCTTC. Protein sequence: CASQFSGQNYGYTF.

The V and J genes are TRBV21-1 and TRBJ1-5. TRBV21-1 is deemed a pseudogene. The CDR3 spans 17 residues. In DNA, the CDR3 is TGTGCCAGCTCTTTCGGCAGAACCATTTATAGCAATCAGCCCCAGCATTTT. The encoded protein is CASSFGRTIYSNQPQHF.

The chain links TRBV6-5 to TRBJ1-3, with 7 bases that match TRBD1. Looked up from germline, CDR1 is MNHEY and CDR2 is SVGAGI. Trimming removed 5 bases from V and 4 bases from J; junction bases left unmatched: 8. CDR3 length equals 15 residues. CDR3 in DNA: TGTGCCAGCAGTGCAGGACAGGCCCACGGAAACACCATATATTTT. It encodes CASSAGQAHGNTIYF.

The chain carries TRBV28 and TRBJ1-2; tentatively, D is TRBD1 (6 bases). The CDR3 is 15 amino acids. Trimming removed 5 bases at V and 6 bases at J, with 19 bases between. CDR1 MDHEN and CDR2 SYDVKM come from the germline V gene. Here the CDR3 reads CASSPTRAGDHGYTF. CDR3 sequence (DNA): TGTGCCAGCAGTCCCACCCGAGCAGGGGATCATGGCTACACCTTC.

This sequence joins TRBV7-2 and TRBJ2-2; D is unclear. Germline V gene data show CDR1 as SGHTA and CDR2 as FQGNSA. V was pared by 5 bases and J by 6 bases, with 13 bases between. This CDR3 has 14 amino acids. DNA for the CDR3: TGTGCCAGCAGCCCCCAGCCCGCAGCCGGGGAGCTGTTTTTT. It specifies CASSPQPAAGELFF.

This clone is a singleton in its sample. V is TRBV28 and J is TRBJ1-2, with 8 bases aligning to TRBD1. CDR1 is MDHEN, CDR2 SYDVKM, per germline. This CDR3 has 15 amino acids. Trimming cost V 4 bases and J 7 bases; bases outside gene matches: 11. CDR3 coding DNA: TGTGCCAGCAGTTCCCCGCCGGACAGGGTAGCTGGCTACACCTTC. Amino acids: CASSSPPDRVAGYTF.

The V gene is TRBV7-9, the J gene TRBJ1-1; D is uncertain. The CDR3 loop spans 12 amino acids. Germline CDR1 reads SEHNR; CDR2 reads FQNEAQ (reference sequence). Trimming stripped 7 bases from V and 3 bases from J, with 9 bases between. The CDR3 reads CASNKVDTEAFF. As DNA, the CDR3 is TGTGCCAGCAACAAGGTCGACACTGAAGCTTTCTTT.

The chain carries TRBV7-2 and TRBJ1-1, with D hard to call. Trimming took off 1 base at V and 1 base at J, with 7 bases between the two ends. This CDR3 contains 14 residues. Germline assignment: CDR1 SGHTA and CDR2 FQGNSA. The CDR3 sequence is CASSLGWKNTEAFF. The CDR3 nucleotides are TGTGCCAGCAGCTTAGGTTGGAAGAACACTGAAGCTTTCTTT.

The rearrangement links TRBV7-9 to TRBJ1-1; D is ambiguous. V was cut by 2 bases and J by 10 bases, with 14 bases left in between. There are 13 residues in the CDR3. Germline V gives CDR1 SEHNR, CDR2 FQNEAQ (reference sequence). The CDR3 nucleotides read TGTGCCAGCAGCTTAATCGAAGGTCAGGTAGCTTTCTTT. Translating it yields CASSLIEGQVAFF.

The V call is TRBV30, the J call TRBJ2-3; 9 nucleotides match TRBD2. Germline values: CDR1 GTSNPN, CDR2 SVGIG (reference sequence). Trimming took 0 bases from V and 3 from J; bases not matched to a gene: 4. The CDR3 extends over 15 amino acids. The CDR3 protein is CAWSVAGGKTDTQYF. The CDR3 region has the DNA TGTGCCTGGAGTGTGGCGGGAGGGAAAACAGATACGCAGTATTTT.

For the CDR3, the DNA is TGCGCCAGCAGCCAAGAGGCGGGAGATTCGGGAGCACCCTCCTACGAGCAGTACTTC. This translates into CASSQEAGDSGAPSYEQYF. The genes are TRBV4-1 and TRBJ2-7; the match to TRBD2 covers 7 bases. CDR1 and CDR2 from the germline V gene are MGHRA and YSYEKL. CDR3 length equals 19 residues. V shed 0 bases and J 0 bases; nucleotides not matched to a gene: 14.

The chain couples TRBV15 to TRBJ1-2; D is uncertain. V lost 4 bases, J lost 0 bases, and 9 bases lay in between. Germline CDR1 and CDR2: LNHNV and YYDKDF (reference sequence). The CDR3 covers 14 residues. CDR3 protein: CATSITDANYGYTF. DNA for the CDR3: TGTGCCACCAGCATCACAGATGCTAACTATGGCTACACCTTC.

The chain joins TRBV6-4 to TRBJ2-7; D may match TRBD1 or TRBD2 (5 bases each). This CDR3 contains 15 residues. Germline CDR1 MRHNA, CDR2 SNTAGT. V was trimmed by 7 bases and J by 0 bases, leaving 16 bases between them. The CDR3 loop reads CASILFRDRSYEQYF. Here the CDR3 DNA reads TGTGCCAGCATTCTTTTCCGGGACCGCTCCTACGAGCAGTACTTC.

This sequence joins TRBV5-6 and TRBJ1-1, with D unresolved. CDR3 length: 15 residues. Germline CDR1 and CDR2: SGHDT and YYEEEE. V was pared by 1 base and J by 8 bases, with 18 bases between. In DNA form, the CDR3 reads TGTGCCAGCAGCTTGCCCGGCACCCTGATATGGGAAGCTTTCTTT. Its protein is CASSLPGTLIWEAFF.

This chain links TRBV18 with TRBJ1-1; D gene uncertain. The V gene lost 0 bases and the J gene lost 2 bases, with 13 bases spanning the gap. Germline CDR1 reads KGHSH; CDR2 reads LQKENI. The CDR3 consists of 16 residues. The DNA of the CDR3 is TGTGCCAGCTCACCACCGTCCCGAAAAGTAAACACTGAAGCTTTCTTT. This sequence encodes CASSPPSRKVNTEAFF.